This entry describes one T cell receptor beta chain. The CDR3 has 15 residues. The ends were cut back, 1 base at V and 8 bases at J, with 17 bases in the middle. The germline gives CDR1 SGHAT, CDR2 FQNNGV. The PCR contained 60 Vbeta and 13 Jbeta primers. Assay: immunoSEQ multiplex PCR; the TCRdb copy retains only in-frame clones and omits some. The sample yields 100,000 to 150,000 clones, around 79% seen once. The data were obtained in a study of cytomegalovirus exposure and HLA in healthy donors. Sequences were obtained from PBMCs. The chain has TRBV11-2 and TRBJ1-2; no clear D gene. This receptor was taken from a middle-aged woman in good health and CMV-seronegative. The CDR3 DNA is TGTGCCAGCAGCTTAGTGGCGGGGAGCGTGAGGGGCTACACCTTC. Translated, it gives CASSLVAGSVRGYTF.